This TCR beta chain appears in the sequencing data of a study of technical replicates of blood from several donors. Sequencing was performed with immunoSEQ multiplex PCR; in TCRdb, only in-frame clones are kept and a portion is missing. Among about 100,000 clones listed, approximately 95% were seen once. Sequences were obtained from T cells isolated from PBMCs. The TCR was taken from a human donor in good health.

The CDR3 loop reads CASSPGRTANTDTQYF. Here the CDR3 DNA reads TGTGCCAGCAGCCCAGGCCGGACAGCAAACACAGATACGCAGTATTTT. The genes are TRBV7-3 and TRBJ2-3; tentative D call: TRBD1 (6 bases). The germline V and J ends were trimmed by 5 bases and 2 bases, with 17 bases remaining between them. Germline CDR1 is SGHTA and CDR2 is FQGTGA. This CDR3 region has 16 residues.